These 5 T cell receptor beta chains originate from one sample sequenced in a study of early T cells in non-severe SARS-CoV-2 infection. TCRdb reprocessed the 5' RACE reads via MiXCR and lists one record per CDR3 protein. The table shows roughly 25,000 distinct CDR3 sequences, with 4.3% occurring only once. The sample taken for sequencing was whole blood. The receptors were sampled from an adult who was a healthcare worker with PCR-confirmed SARS-CoV-2 infection or an uninfected control (not recorded which).

The chain combines TRBV5-1 with TRBJ2-7; 9 nucleotides match TRBD2. J was trimmed by 7 bases and V by 3 bases; bases with no gene match: 8. Germline V gene sequence: CDR1 SGHRS, CDR2 YFSETQ. The CDR3 is made up of 14 amino acids. The CDR3 sequence: CASSSRGLAGEQYF. The DNA for the CDR3 is TGCGCCAGCAGCTCACGGGGACTAGCAGGAGAGCAGTACTTC.

This clonotype occurred many times. The J gene is TRBJ1-3, the V gene TRBV6-5, with a tentative D call TRBD1 (6 bases). Trimming stripped 0 bases from V and 7 bases from J, with 10 bases between. This CDR3 comprises 14 residues. Germline lookup yields CDR1 MNHEY and CDR2 SVGAGI. As DNA, the CDR3 is TGTGCCAGCAGTTACTCGGTGGACAGCAACACCATATATTTT. This codes for CASSYSVDSNTIYF.

This clonotype was counted at least ten times. One end of the junction does not line up with germline, which may come from a read error. CDR3 amino acids: CSAREGIAGQGTQYF. The DNA for the CDR3 is TGCAGTGCTAGAGAGGGGATAGCTGGTCAAGGGACCCAGTACTTC. This chain joins TRBV20-1 and TRBJ2-5; D gene ambiguous. The length of the CDR3 is 15 residues. The germline V gene has CDR1 DFQATT and CDR2 SNEGSKA (reference sequence).

This clonotype came up many times. J is TRBJ1-5 and V is TRBV4-1, with no clear D. The V end lost 0 bases, the J end lost 2 bases, and 11 bases lay between the germline ends. The CDR3 covers 16 residues. CDR1 and CDR2 (germline): MGHRA, YSYEKL. CDR3 DNA sequence: TGCGCCAGCAGCCAAGACGTCATAAGGGGCAATCAGCCCCAGCATTTT. This codes for CASSQDVIRGNQPQHF.

Ten or more counts support this clonotype. This sequence joins TRBV6-5 and TRBJ2-7; the D gene is possibly TRBD2 (6 bases). Germline values: CDR1 MNHEY, CDR2 SVGAGI. V lost 0 bases to trimming and J lost 5 bases, with 14 bases between them. This CDR3 is built from 15 residues. CDR3 residues: CASSYSGRLGDEQYF. The CDR3 DNA sequence: TGTGCCAGCAGTTACTCGGGGAGGTTGGGGGACGAGCAGTACTTC.